A single sample is the source of the 27 T cell receptor beta chains below, sequenced in a study of shared clonotypes between healthy human individuals. The repertoire was sequenced with immunoSEQ multiplex PCR; TCRdb's copy has only in-frame clones and lacks some. The sample includes roughly 2.5 million clones, over 85% of them seen just once. Sample: naive CD4+ T cells sorted from blood. Subset in this sample: CD45RA+ positively selected. The receptors were sampled from a man aged 18 to 30 in good health.

In regard to this clone: Additional DNA sequences in this sample encode the identical CDR3. The chain has TRBV6-1 and TRBJ2-7; 9 nucleotides match TRBD1. This CDR3 is built from 14 residues. V shed 6 bases and J 1 base; nucleotides not matched to a gene: 4. The V gene's germline CDR1 is MNHNS and CDR2 SASEGT. CDR3 residues: CASRRQGGSYEQYF. The DNA of the CDR3 is TGTGCCAGCAGGCGACAGGGGGGATCCTACGAGCAGTACTTC.

The table lists this clone with a few counts. V and J are TRBV6-6 and TRBJ2-7; 11 bases align to TRBD1. V dropped 6 bases and J dropped 5; count of bases not matched to a gene: 9. The CDR3 has 15 amino acids. CDR1 and CDR2 (germline): MNHNY, SVGAGI (reference sequence). The CDR3 sequence is CASSSGQGAMHEQYF. DNA for the CDR3: TGTGCCAGCAGCTCCGGACAGGGGGCAATGCACGAGCAGTACTTC.

This clone came up once. V and J are TRBV11-2 and TRBJ1-1; 7 bases align to TRBD1. V was clipped by 2 bases and J by 4 bases; unmatched bases: 4. CDR1 is SGHAT and CDR2 is FQNNGV in the germline V gene. The CDR3 contains 14 residues. The CDR3 DNA reads as TGTGCCAGCAGCTTAATCTCAGGGGGCACTGAAGCTTTCTTT. Encoded protein: CASSLISGGTEAFF.

The chain employs TRBV6-5 and TRBJ2-2, with a tentative D call TRBD1 (5 bases). Germline V gene data show CDR1 as MNHEY and CDR2 as SVGAGI. V shed 4 bases and J shed 3 bases, with 9 bases lying between them. The CDR3 runs to 14 residues. Written as DNA, the CDR3 is TGTGCCAGCAGTTCGTCAGGGCACACCGGGGAGCTGTTTTTT. This gives the protein CASSSSGHTGELFF.

The rearrangement links TRBV6-4 to TRBJ1-1; TRBD1 might be the D (5 bases). CDR3 length: 14 residues. Germline V gene data show CDR1 as MRHNA and CDR2 as SNTAGT. The ends were cut back, 3 bases at V and 5 bases at J, with 13 bases in the middle. The DNA of the CDR3 is TGTGCCAGCAGTGAAGAAGCGGGGCTTACTGAAGCTTTCTTT. This codes for CASSEEAGLTEAFF.

The V and J genes are TRBV2 and TRBJ1-2, with D possibly TRBD1 on 5 matching bases. Per the germline V gene, CDR1 is SNHLY and CDR2 is FYNNEI. This CDR3 contains 13 residues. V was trimmed by 4 bases and J by 3 bases, leaving 9 bases between them. CDR3 sequence (DNA): TGTGCCAGCAGTGTTGGGGCGGACTATGGCTACACCTTC. This codes for CASSVGADYGYTF.

This chain uses TRBV18 with TRBJ1-5, with D uncertain. The CDR3 length is 13 residues. CDR1 and CDR2 (germline): KGHSH, LQKENI. The V gene lost 8 bases and the J gene lost 0 bases, with 8 bases spanning the gap. The CDR3 region has the DNA TGTGCCAGCCGTAGGGATAGCAATCAGCCCCAGCATTTT. Residues: CASRRDSNQPQHF.

The chain is built from TRBV5-1 and TRBJ2-7; the D gene is possibly TRBD2 (6 bases). The V and J ends lost 1 base and 3 bases respectively, with 23 bases between them. Germline lookup yields CDR1 SGHRS and CDR2 YFSETQ. This CDR3 is built from 18 residues. The CDR3 loop reads CASSLRELSQTHIYEQYF. The CDR3 DNA reads as TGCGCCAGCAGCTTGCGGGAGCTCTCACAAACCCATATCTACGAGCAGTACTTC.

Comments on this clone: The sample contains more than one DNA sequence encoding this CDR3. V is TRBV5-6 and J is TRBJ1-5; D possibly corresponds to TRBD1 (6 bases). Trimming left V 4 bases short and J 0 bases short, with 11 bases between. Germline assignment: CDR1 SGHDT and CDR2 YYEEEE. This CDR3 has 15 residues. The CDR3 loop reads CASSLGQYSNQPQHF. CDR3 bases: TGTGCCAGCAGCCTAGGACAGTATAGCAATCAGCCCCAGCATTTT.

The V and J genes are TRBV9 and TRBJ2-6; D may be TRBD2 (5 bases). Trimming removed 0 bases at V and 5 bases at J, with 15 bases between. This CDR3 region has 17 residues. Germline CDR1 is SGDLS and CDR2 is YYNGEE. CDR3 DNA: TGTGCCAGCAGCGTAGCTGTGAAGGGAGAACGGGCCAACGTCCTGACTTTC. Protein sequence: CASSVAVKGERANVLTF.

The rearrangement joins TRBV28 to TRBJ2-7, with 14 bases matching TRBD2. The V gene end was trimmed by 5 bases and the J gene end by 5 bases; junction bases not matched to a gene: 5. The CDR3 has 15 amino acids. Germline V lookup: CDR1 MDHEN, CDR2 SYDVKM. The CDR3 DNA is TGTGCCAGCAGTATCCGACTAGCGGGAGGGGACGAGCAGTACTTC. It is translated as CASSIRLAGGDEQYF.

The chain recombines TRBV29-1 with TRBJ2-2, with a possible D match to TRBD2 (5 bases). Germline assignment: CDR1 SQVTM and CDR2 ANQGSEA. Trimming stripped 5 bases from V and 6 bases from J, with 10 bases between. This CDR3 is 12 amino acids long. The CDR3 spells CSVLKAAGELFF. CDR3 sequence (DNA): TGCAGCGTTCTGAAAGCGGCCGGGGAGCTGTTTTTT.

V and J are TRBV5-4 and TRBJ2-5, with 7 bases fitting TRBD1. Germline lookup yields CDR1 SGHNT and CDR2 YYREEE (reference sequence). The CDR3 is made up of 14 amino acids. The V and J ends lost 6 bases and 2 bases, in that order; junction bases with no gene match: 7. Written as DNA, the CDR3 is TGTGCCAGCACCTCGCGACAGGGACAAGAGACCCAGTACTTC. This translates into CASTSRQGQETQYF.

The chain is built from TRBV28 and TRBJ2-3, with D unresolved. Trimming left V 2 bases short and J 2 bases short, with 8 bases between. This CDR3 has 14 residues. The V gene's germline CDR1 is MDHEN and CDR2 SYDVKM. CDR3: CASSLRQVTDTQYF. The CDR3 coding sequence is TGTGCCAGCAGTTTAAGGCAGGTCACAGATACGCAGTATTTT. The complete variable domain, with remaining parts taken from reference TRBV28 and TRBJ2-3, reads DVKVTQSSRYLVKRTGEKVFLECVQDMDHENMFWYRQDPGLGLRLIYFSYDVKMKEKGDIPEGYSVSREKKERFSLILESASTNQTSMYLCASSLRQVTDTQYFGPGTRLTVL.

J is TRBJ2-7 and V is TRBV27, with 7 bases that match TRBD1. The CDR3 has 14 residues. With V trimmed by 5 bases and J by 2 bases, 6 bases remained unmatched. The germline V gene encodes CDR1 MNHEY and CDR2 SMNVEV (reference sequence). The CDR3 DNA reads TGTGCCAGCAGTCCAACAGGGGTCCCCTACGAGCAGTACTTC. It codes for CASSPTGVPYEQYF.

The chain carries TRBV27 and TRBJ1-2; D unclear. CDR3 length equals 16 residues. Trimming pared 2 bases from V and 0 bases from J, leaving 13 bases between. Per germline, CDR1 MNHEY and CDR2 SMNVEV (reference sequence). The CDR3 is CASSLRGQSTNYGYTF. CDR3 DNA: TGTGCCAGCAGTTTAAGAGGGCAGAGTACTAACTATGGCTACACCTTC.

The chain has TRBV28 and TRBJ1-1; 9 nucleotides match TRBD1. CDR3 size: 17 residues. Germline CDR1 MDHEN, CDR2 SYDVKM. V dropped 4 bases and J dropped 2; count of bases not matched to a gene: 11. CDR3 DNA: TGTGCCAGCAGTTCCCCCGGGTGGGACAGGGTAAACACTGAAGCTTTCTTT. Protein sequence: CASSSPGWDRVNTEAFF.

This chain joins TRBV7-3 and TRBJ1-2, with 9 bases aligning to TRBD1. Trimming at V came to 5 bases and at J to 6 bases, leaving 7 bases not matched to a gene. Germline CDR1 reads SGHTA; CDR2 reads FQGTGA. This CDR3 has 14 residues. CDR3 residues: CASSPGTGKNGYTF. CDR3 coding DNA: TGTGCCAGCAGCCCGGGGACAGGGAAGAATGGCTACACCTTC.

V usage is TRBV7-2 and J usage is TRBJ2-6; TRBD1 matches 7 bases. With V trimmed by 0 bases and J by 0 bases, 2 bases remained unmatched. The CDR3 loop spans 17 amino acids. Looked up from germline, CDR1 is SGHTA and CDR2 is FQGNSA. The CDR3 loop reads CASSLAQGVSGANVLTF. CDR3 sequence (DNA): TGTGCCAGCAGCTTAGCCCAGGGGGTCTCTGGGGCCAACGTCCTGACTTTC.

The gene calls are TRBV30 and TRBJ2-5; the D gene could be TRBD1 or TRBD2 (6 bases each). This CDR3 comprises 12 residues. Per germline, CDR1 GTSNPN and CDR2 SVGIG (reference sequence). The CDR3 protein is CAMGAGQETQYF. Here the CDR3 DNA reads TGTGCGATGGGGGCGGGACAAGAGACCCAGTACTTC.

On this clone: Distinct nucleotide sequences in the sample also encode this CDR3. Written as DNA, the CDR3 is TGTGCCAGCAGCTACGGTCTTAACACTGAAGCTTTCTTT. This codes for CASSYGLNTEAFF. The chain has TRBV7-9 and TRBJ1-1; D gene unclear. The CDR3 length is 13 residues. Germline CDR1 SEHNR, CDR2 FQNEAQ (reference sequence). The V and J ends lost 4 bases and 2 bases respectively, with 8 bases between them.

To note about this clone: Other DNA sequences of this sample code for an identical CDR3. The chain joins TRBV5-1 to TRBJ1-4, with D perhaps matching TRBD1 (6 bases). The V end lost 0 bases, the J end lost 6 bases, and 9 bases lay between the germline ends. CDR3 length: 14 residues. From germline, CDR1 is SGHRS and CDR2 YFSETQ. CDR3 residues: CASSLGTAYEKLFF. The CDR3 nucleotides are TGCGCCAGCAGCTTGGGGACAGCCTATGAAAAACTGTTTTTT.

V usage is TRBV6-6 and J usage is TRBJ2-1; 7 nucleotides match TRBD1. Germline V gene sequence: CDR1 MNHNY, CDR2 SVGAGI (reference sequence). The CDR3 sequence is 13 residues long. J was trimmed by 6 bases and V by 6 bases; bases with no gene match: 5. The CDR3, as DNA: TGTGCCAGCAGAGGTGGACAGGTCAATGAGCAGTTCTTC. Protein sequence: CASRGGQVNEQFF.

This clone was detected a few times. The chain recombines TRBV4-1 with TRBJ1-6, with 9 bases fitting TRBD1. This CDR3 region has 16 residues. The V gene end was trimmed by 0 bases and the J gene end by 10 bases; junction bases not matched to a gene: 7. Germline values: CDR1 MGHRA, CDR2 YSYEKL. DNA for the CDR3: TGCGCCAGCAGCCAAGAAGGGAACAGGGGGCTATCACCCCTCCACTTT. It codes for CASSQEGNRGLSPLHF.

Note on this clone: The same CDR3 can be traced to other DNA sequences in this sample. V and J are TRBV19 and TRBJ1-5; possibly TRBD1 for D (5 bases). Germline lookup yields CDR1 LNHDA and CDR2 SQIVND (reference sequence). The CDR3 loop spans 13 amino acids. The V end was cut by 6 bases, the J end by 4 bases, with 10 bases between. The CDR3 spells CASSGQVNQPQHF. CDR3 nucleotide sequence: TGTGCCAGTAGCGGACAAGTGAATCAGCCCCAGCATTTT.

The chain employs TRBV28 and TRBJ2-7, with D tentatively TRBD1 (6 bases). Germline V gives CDR1 MDHEN, CDR2 SYDVKM. V lost 5 bases, J lost 0 bases, and 14 bases lay in between. The CDR3 totals 15 residues. CDR3 residues: CASSPGQLSSYEQYF. The CDR3 DNA sequence: TGTGCCAGCAGTCCCGGACAGTTGAGCTCCTACGAGCAGTACTTC.

The chain carries TRBV11-2 and TRBJ2-7, with D unresolved. The germline CDR1 and CDR2 sequences are SGHAT and FQNNGV. V dropped 1 base and J dropped 4 bases, with 5 bases sitting between them. The CDR3 runs to 12 residues. CDR3 nucleotide sequence: TGTGCCAGCAGCTTAGCCGAATACGAGCAGTACTTC. Protein: CASSLAEYEQYF.